The 23 T cell receptor beta chains presented below share a single source sample, sequenced in a study of shared T cell receptors in the human thymus. Assay used: immunoSEQ multiplex PCR; TCRdb lists only in-frame clones, some missing. The data hold hundreds of thousands of clones, with around 87% observed a single time. This sample also belongs to another study, concerning human thymus T cells.

The sample consisted of thymocytes. Source of these receptors: a boy under two years old with a congenital heart defect.

The V gene is TRBV19, the J gene TRBJ2-1; TRBD2 is a possible D gene (5 bases). The length of the CDR3 is 15 residues. CDR1 and CDR2 from the germline V gene are LNHDA and SQIVND (reference sequence). Between the trimmed V and J ends, which lost 7 bases and 0 bases, there was a span of 13 bases. The CDR3 spells CASKPSRGSYNEQFF. In DNA, the CDR3 is TGTGCCAGTAAACCTAGCCGGGGCTCCTACAATGAGCAGTTCTTC.

V gene TRBV2 combines with J gene TRBJ1-5; possible D gene TRBD1, 6 bases. Germline V gene sequence: CDR1 SNHLY, CDR2 FYNNEI. CDR3 length equals 19 residues. The germline V and J ends were trimmed by 1 base and 3 bases, with 22 bases remaining between them. CDR3 coding DNA: TGTGCCAGCAGTGAAGAGGGGGTAAATTCGGGACAAGCCAATCAGCCCCAGCATTTT. Translated: CASSEEGVNSGQANQPQHF. Full variable domain (remainder filled in from reference TRBV2 and TRBJ1-5): EPEVTQTPSHQVTQMGQEVILRCVPISNHLYFYWYRQILGQKVEFLVSFYNNEISEKSEIFDDQFSVERPDGSNFTLKIRSTKLEDSAMYFCASSEEGVNSGQANQPQHFGDGTRLSIL.

The CDR3 loop reads CASSVREGSYNEQFF. In DNA form, the CDR3 reads TGCGCCAGCAGCGTGCGGGAGGGCTCCTACAATGAGCAGTTCTTC. The chain uses TRBV5-1 and TRBJ2-1, with 9 bases lining up with TRBD2. Germline V gene lookup returns CDR1 SGHRS and CDR2 YFSETQ. The CDR3 is 15 residues long. V shed 4 bases and J 0 bases; nucleotides not matched to a gene: 2.

The chain employs TRBV7-6 and TRBJ1-6; D unclear. CDR1 SGHVS and CDR2 FNYEAQ come from the germline V gene. V lost 1 base and J lost 1, with 14 bases in between. The CDR3 runs to 18 residues. The CDR3 coding sequence is TGTGCCAGCAGCTTAGGGAAGACTCGACGGTCCTATAATTCACCCCTCCACTTT. Translating gives CASSLGKTRRSYNSPLHF.

V usage is TRBV19 and J usage is TRBJ1-5; TRBD1 is a possible D gene (5 bases). There are 15 residues in the CDR3. The V end lost 4 bases, the J end lost 5 bases, and 15 bases lay between the germline ends. CDR1 is LNHDA, CDR2 SQIVND, per germline (reference sequence). CDR3 nucleotide sequence: TGTGCCAGTAGTACCAGCAGACAGATTCATCAGCCCCAGCATTTT. The encoded protein is CASSTSRQIHQPQHF.

The chain employs TRBV30 and TRBJ1-1, with 7 bases aligning to TRBD1. Germline V lookup: CDR1 GTSNPN, CDR2 SVGIG (reference sequence). The CDR3 has 14 amino acids. Trimming took 3 bases from V and 4 from J; bases not matched to a gene: 8. The CDR3 DNA is TGTGCCTGGAGGAGACTAGGGGGCGGCACTGAAGCTTTCTTT. Amino acids: CAWRRLGGGTEAFF. The whole variable domain, remainder taken from reference TRBV30 and TRBJ1-1, is SQTIHQWPATLVQPVGSPLSLECTVEGTSNPNLYWYRQAAGRGLQLLFYSVGIGQISSEVPQNLSASRPQDRQFILSSKKLLLSDSGFYLCAWRRLGGGTEAFFGQGTRLTVV.

The gene calls are TRBV9 and TRBJ1-5; no clear D gene. Germline-derived CDR1 and CDR2 are SGDLS and YYNGEE. The CDR3 has 15 residues. V lost 0 bases and J 7 bases, leaving 14 bases between the germline ends. Here the CDR3 reads CASSVAGLHDQPQHF. In nucleotides, the CDR3 is TGTGCCAGCAGCGTAGCGGGTTTACACGACCAGCCCCAGCATTTT. Using reference TRBV9 and TRBJ1-5 for the parts outside the CDR3, the full variable domain is DSGVTQTPKHLITATGQRVTLRCSPRSGDLSVYWYQQSLDQGLQFLIQYYNGEERAKGNILERFSAQQFPDLHSELNLSSLELGDSALYFCASSVAGLHDQPQHFGDGTRLSIL.

The chain recombines TRBV6-5 with TRBJ2-1; 9 bases map to TRBD1. The CDR3 contains 15 residues. V shed 0 bases and J 8 bases; nucleotides not matched to a gene: 5. The germline V gene has CDR1 MNHEY and CDR2 SVGAGI. For the CDR3, the DNA is TGTGCCAGCAGTTACTCGCGACAGGGGGGGGATGAGCAGTTCTTC. Amino acid sequence: CASSYSRQGGDEQFF.

The CDR3 sequence is CATSADDSYNEQFF. In nucleotides, the CDR3 is TGTGCCACCAGCGCCGATGACAGTTACAATGAGCAGTTCTTC. The rearrangement uses TRBV15 and TRBJ2-1; TRBD1 is a possible D gene (5 bases). This CDR3 region has 14 residues. CDR1 and CDR2 from the germline V gene are LNHNV and YYDKDF (reference sequence). The V and J ends lost 5 bases and 4 bases respectively, with 12 bases between them.

This clone was counted a single time. The chain combines TRBV6-1 with TRBJ2-5; no clear D. Trimming took 3 bases from V and 5 from J, leaving 13 bases between them. CDR1 and CDR2 (germline): MNHNS, SASEGT. CDR3 size: 14 residues. The CDR3 DNA follows: TGTGCCAGCAGTGATACGGGTTTCCGGGAGACCCAGTACTTC. This encodes CASSDTGFRETQYF.

The chain joins TRBV19 to TRBJ2-3; D is possibly TRBD1 (6 bases). Trimming shortened V by 1 base and J by 4 bases, and 9 bases separated the two germline ends. The V gene's germline CDR1 is LNHDA and CDR2 SQIVND (reference sequence). CDR3 length: 14 amino acids. The CDR3 DNA follows: TGTGCCAGTAGTATAGGGTGGGGGCCAGATACGCAGTATTTT. Translation: CASSIGWGPDTQYF.

This sequence joins TRBV29-1 and TRBJ2-1; 11 positions match TRBD2. The germline V gene has CDR1 SQVTM and CDR2 ANQGSEA. V shed 5 bases, J shed 4 bases, and the junction held 13 bases outside the gene matches. This CDR3 is 17 amino acids long. The CDR3 nucleotides are TGCAGCGTTCCGGGACTAGCGGCCCCAAGCCCTTACAATGAGCAGTTCTTC. This sequence encodes CSVPGLAAPSPYNEQFF.

The V and J genes are TRBV12-5 and TRBJ1-2; D is uncertain. The V and J ends lost 6 bases and 7 bases respectively, with 15 bases between them. This CDR3 is 13 amino acids long. The germline CDR1 and CDR2 sequences are LGHNT and FRNRAP. The CDR3 loop is CASGPTERGGYTF. CDR3 nucleotides: TGTGCTAGTGGCCCCACCGAGCGTGGTGGCTACACCTTC. Full variable domain (missing parts from reference TRBV12-5 and TRBJ1-2): DARVTQTPRHKVTEMGQEVTMRCQPILGHNTVFWYRQTMMQGLELLAYFRNRAPLDDSGMPKDRFSAEMPDATLATLKIQPSEPRDSAVYFCASGPTERGGYTFGSGTRLTVV.

This chain connects TRBV6-1 to TRBJ1-5; 9 positions agree with TRBD1. Germline V lookup: CDR1 MNHNS, CDR2 SASEGT. This CDR3 comprises 15 residues. With 4 bases clipped from V and 7 bases from J, the junction kept 8 bases outside the gene matches. The chain's CDR3 is CASSGSDRGGQPQHF. CDR3 nucleotides: TGTGCCAGCAGTGGATCCGACAGGGGGGGGCAGCCCCAGCATTTT.

V is TRBV10-3 and J is TRBJ1-2, with a possible D match to TRBD1 (6 bases). Trimming removed 3 bases from V and 6 bases from J, with 11 bases in between. The CDR3 length is 13 residues. Per the germline V gene, CDR1 is ENHRY and CDR2 is SYGVKD. As DNA, the CDR3 is TGTGCCATCAGTGATACAGGGAGTGATGGCTACACCTTC. It codes for CAISDTGSDGYTF.

The J gene is TRBJ1-5, the V gene TRBV30, with D hard to call. There are 13 residues in the CDR3. Per the germline V gene, CDR1 is GTSNPN and CDR2 is SVGIG (reference sequence). V was cut by 3 bases and J by 8 bases, with 14 bases left in between. The CDR3 DNA follows: TGTGCCTGGAGGGGAGCGATGGAGGAGCCCCAGCATTTT. It specifies CAWRGAMEEPQHF.

This clone was seen a few times. This rearrangement joins TRBV4-3 to TRBJ1-5; D is ambiguous. This CDR3 has 16 amino acids. Germline assignment: CDR1 LGHNA and CDR2 YSLEER. Trimming stripped 0 bases from V and 5 bases from J, with 14 bases between. CDR3 sequence (DNA): TGCGCCAGCAGCCAAGATCTAGGTCCCCGAGATCAGCCCCAGCATTTT. Translation gives CASSQDLGPRDQPQHF.

The DNA for the CDR3 is TGTGCCAGCACCCCGTCCAGGGAAGAGCAGTTCTTC. Translating it yields CASTPSREEQFF. The chain couples TRBV6-6 to TRBJ2-1; maybe TRBD1 (5 bases). CDR1 and CDR2 (germline): MNHNY, SVGAGI (reference sequence). CDR3 length: 12 amino acids. V lost 7 bases and J 10 bases, leaving 14 bases between the germline ends.

The chain links TRBV27 to TRBJ1-5; 7 bases map to TRBD1. This CDR3 has 17 residues. CDR1 MNHEY and CDR2 SMNVEV come from the germline V gene (reference sequence). With V trimmed by 8 bases and J by 0 bases, 13 bases remained unmatched. CDR3: CASSRDSLPNSNQPQHF. DNA of the CDR3: TGTGCCAGCTCCCGGGACAGCCTTCCAAATAGCAATCAGCCCCAGCATTTT.

This clone was observed once. This rearrangement joins TRBV6-4 to TRBJ2-1, with 7 bases aligning to TRBD1. Germline lookup yields CDR1 MRHNA and CDR2 SNTAGT. V trimming: 2 bases; J trimming: 4 bases; junction bases outside the gene matches: 5. The CDR3 loop spans 15 amino acids. Here the CDR3 reads CASSDTQGTYNEQFF. CDR3 nucleotides: TGTGCCAGCAGTGACACACAGGGGACATACAATGAGCAGTTCTTC.

This sequence joins TRBV27 and TRBJ2-7; D may be TRBD2 (5 bases). V was clipped by 5 bases and J by 3 bases, with 11 bases between them. The CDR3 consists of 13 residues. Germline V gene lookup returns CDR1 MNHEY and CDR2 SMNVEV (reference sequence). CDR3 loop: CASSVGVYYEQYF. CDR3 nucleotides: TGTGCCAGCAGTGTCGGGGTTTACTACGAGCAGTACTTC.

This clone was counted between two and nine times. The V gene is TRBV18, the J gene TRBJ2-5; TRBD1 aligns across 10 bases. The germline V gene has CDR1 KGHSH and CDR2 LQKENI. The CDR3 runs to 15 residues. Trimming at V came to 4 bases and at J to 4 bases, leaving 6 bases not matched to a gene. Written as DNA, the CDR3 is TGTGCCAGCTCACAAGGGACAGGGGAAGGAGAGACCCAGTACTTC. Its translation: CASSQGTGEGETQYF.

This chain uses TRBV5-1 with TRBJ1-2; possibly TRBD1 for D (6 bases). Trimming took off 6 bases at V and 5 bases at J, with 17 bases between the two ends. Germline lookup yields CDR1 SGHRS and CDR2 YFSETQ. The CDR3 length is 14 residues. The CDR3 protein is CASKGGADRYGYTF. In DNA form, the CDR3 reads TGCGCCAGCAAAGGGGGGGCAGATCGGTATGGCTACACCTTC.